These T cell receptor beta chains were read from a single sample in a study of cytomegalovirus exposure and HLA in healthy donors. Some clones are missing from TCRdb's copy, which holds only in-frame ones; the method was immunoSEQ multiplex PCR. The sample includes fewer than 200,000 clones. Sequencing input: PBMCs. All receptors derive from a man aged 25-45 years in good health and CMV-seronegative. Each CDR3 is given with its conserved first and last residue.

V: TRBV7-9
J: TRBJ1-2
CDR3: CASSYSLQPHPNYGYTF

V: TRBV15
J: TRBJ2-7
CDR3: CATSGDRGRYEQYF

V: TRBV30
J: TRBJ2-7
CDR3: CAWRLTGVDEQYF

V: TRBV9
J: TRBJ2-2
CDR3: CASSVAGTSGTGELFF

V: TRBV27
J: TRBJ2-1
CDR3: CASSWISSPGDVYNEQFF

V: TRBV7-3
J: TRBJ2-7
CDR3: CASSLDRGRAYEQYF

V: TRBV5-1
J: TRBJ1-3
CDR3: CASSPGTVSGNTIYF

V: TRBV14
J: TRBJ2-1
CDR3: CASSRTSGGYYNEQFF

V: TRBV19
J: TRBJ2-7
CDR3: CASSIGTGTSYEQYF

V: TRBV7-9
J: TRBJ1-2
CDR3: CATSGNDYGYTF

V: TRBV11-3
J: TRBJ2-1
CDR3: CASSPPSNEQFF

V: TRBV7-9
J: TRBJ1-1
CDR3: CASSAGQGNTEAFF

V: TRBV4-1
J: TRBJ2-3
CDR3: CASSQLTPGSDTQYF

V: TRBV10-3
J: TRBJ2-3
CDR3: CAISDQRLAGSTDTQYF

V: TRBV5-1
J: TRBJ2-7
CDR3: CASSFPPSGTSSYEQYF

V: TRBV7-8
J: TRBJ1-2
CDR3: CASSLAPGYGYTF

V: TRBV11-2
J: TRBJ1-2
CDR3: CASSRRTGDYGYTF